Listed below are T cell receptor beta chains from one sample, sequenced in a study of Graves' ophthalmopathy and Graves' hyperthyroidism. In TCRdb, the multiplex PCR reads were re-called with MiXCR into one record per CDR3 protein. The repertoire holds about 220,000 distinct CDR3 sequences, with roughly 21% as singletons. Material for sequencing was peripheral blood. These TCRs come from a woman between 45 and 65 years old with Graves' ophthalmopathy. Each CDR3 is given with its conserved first and last residue. Fields, in order: J gene, D gene, clone size, V gene, CDR3 protein, CDR3 DNA. The D gene is left open where the match is weak. Size is stated for part of the rows, as once, few or many counts, or as a class when the clone is expanded.

>TRBJ2-7|TRBD1|many|TRBV3-1
CASSQALTGGREQYF
TGTGCCAGCAGCCAAGCCCTTACAGGGGGCCGCGAGCAGTACTTC
>TRBJ2-5|NA|few|TRBV10-3
CAISESQAEKETQYF
TGTGCCATCAGTGAGTCCCAAGCGGAAAAAGAGACCCAGTACTTC
>TRBJ1-1|NA|many|TRBV6-5
CASSPQSGGTEAFF
TGTGCCAGCAGTCCCCAAAGCGGCGGCACTGAAGCTTTCTTT
>TRBJ2-7|TRBD2|NA|TRBV11-2
CASSLLLAGGPSYEQYF
TGTGCCAGCAGCTTACTACTAGCGGGAGGCCCCTCCTACGAGCAGTACTTC
>TRBJ1-1|NA|many|TRBV5-1
CASSKVGGLNTEAFF
TGCGCCAGCAGCAAAGTCGGGGGATTGAACACTGAAGCTTTCTTT
>TRBJ2-5|TRBD1|NA|TRBV15
CATSRPPGQAYQETQYF
TGTGCCACCAGCAGACCTCCGGGACAGGCGTACCAAGAGACCCAGTACTTC
>TRBJ1-2|TRBD1|NA|TRBV6-5
CASSSTGTGLFREGYTF
TGTGCCAGCAGTTCAACCGGGACAGGCCTCTTTAGGGAGGGCTACACCTTC
>TRBJ1-1|TRBD1|NA|TRBV24-1
CATSLGGNTEAFF
TGTGCCACCAGTTTAGGGGGCAACACTGAAGCTTTCTTT
>TRBJ2-7|TRBD2|many|TRBV11-2
CASSLGVGAGSGEQYF
TGTGCCAGCAGCTTAGGCGTCGGAGCGGGATCAGGGGAGCAGTACTTC
>TRBJ1-1|TRBD1|NA|TRBV5-1
CASSLGRTGNTEAFF
TGCGCCAGCAGCTTGGGACGGACAGGGAACACTGAAGCTTTCTTT
>TRBJ2-2|NA|few|TRBV7-2
CASSLARTGELFF
TGTGCCAGCAGCTTAGCGAGGACCGGGGAGCTGTTTTTT
>TRBJ1-3|TRBD1|many|TRBV10-1
CASSDGTGGSGNTIYF
TGCGCCAGCAGTGATGGGACAGGGGGCTCTGGAAACACCATATATTTT
>TRBJ2-7|TRBD2|many|TRBV6-1
CASTPGLAYGYEQYF
TGTGCCAGCACCCCGGGACTAGCCTACGGATACGAGCAGTACTTC
>TRBJ2-5|TRBD2|NA|TRBV7-8
CASSLRTSGSRETQYF
TGTGCCAGCAGCTTAAGGACTAGCGGGAGTCGTGAGACCCAGTACTTC
>TRBJ1-5|TRBD1|NA|TRBV19
CASSIGNRGGNQPQHF
TGTGCCAGTAGTATAGGGAACAGGGGGGGCAATCAGCCCCAGCATTTT
>TRBJ2-6|NA|many|TRBV7-2
CASRSVSGANVLTF
TGTGCCAGCAGATCGGTATCTGGGGCCAACGTCCTGACTTTC
>TRBJ2-5|NA|many|TRBV11-2
CASSPRLGSWETQYF
TGTGCCAGCAGCCCGAGACTAGGAAGCTGGGAGACCCAGTACTTC
>TRBJ2-5|NA|many|TRBV18
CASSPDSRGTQYF
TGTGCCAGCTCACCCGACAGCCGGGGGACCCAGTACTTC
>TRBJ2-5|NA|NA|TRBV29-1
CSVESLFGFGTQYF
TGCAGCGTTGAATCTCTCTTCGGTTTTGGGACCCAGTACTTC
>TRBJ1-1|NA|many|TRBV12-5
CASGLGQGNTEAFF
TGTGCTAGTGGTTTGGGGCAAGGGAACACTGAAGCTTTCTTT
>TRBJ2-7|NA|few|TRBV3-1
CASSRIPYEQYF
TGTGCCAGCAGCCGGATTCCCTACGAGCAGTACTTC
>TRBJ1-1|NA|many|TRBV12-3/TRBV12-4
CASSLRQGTGTEAFF
TGTGCCAGCAGTTTGAGGCAGGGGACGGGCACTGAAGCTTTCTTT